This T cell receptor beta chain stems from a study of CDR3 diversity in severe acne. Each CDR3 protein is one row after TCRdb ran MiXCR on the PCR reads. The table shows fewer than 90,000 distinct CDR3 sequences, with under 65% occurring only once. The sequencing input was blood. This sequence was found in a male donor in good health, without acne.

Here the CDR3 reads CAPPQDEDDSYEQYF. The CDR3 DNA reads TGCGCCCCCCCCCAAGATGAGGACGATTCCTACGAGCAGTACTTC. V usage is TRBV4-1 and J usage is TRBJ2-7; unclear D gene. In germline, CDR1 is MGHRA, CDR2 YSYEKL. The CDR3 consists of 15 residues. Between the trimmed V and J ends, which lost 11 bases and 1 base, there was a span of 21 bases.